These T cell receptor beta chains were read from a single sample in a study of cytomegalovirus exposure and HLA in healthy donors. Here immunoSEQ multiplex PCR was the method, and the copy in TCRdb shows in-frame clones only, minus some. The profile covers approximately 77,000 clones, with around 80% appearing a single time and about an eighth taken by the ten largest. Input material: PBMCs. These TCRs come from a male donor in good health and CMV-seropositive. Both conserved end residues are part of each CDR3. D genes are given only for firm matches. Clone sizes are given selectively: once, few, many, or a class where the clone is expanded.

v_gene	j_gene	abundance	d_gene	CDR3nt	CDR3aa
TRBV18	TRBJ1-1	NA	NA	TGTGCCAGCTCGCCCGGACAGCGGAACACTGAAGCTTTCTTT	CASSPGQRNTEAFF
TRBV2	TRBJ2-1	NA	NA	TGTGCCAGCACCACTCGGGGTACCAATGAGCAGTTCTTC	CASTTRGTNEQFF
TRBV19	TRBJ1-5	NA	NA	TGTGCCAGTAGTATCGGGGATCAGGCAAGTCAGCCCCAGCATTTT	CASSIGDQASQPQHF
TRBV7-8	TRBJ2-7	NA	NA	TGTGCCAGCAGCTTATCAGGGAAGTACGAGCAGTACTTC	CASSLSGKYEQYF
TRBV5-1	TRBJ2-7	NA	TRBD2	TGCGCCAGCAGCTGGACTAGCGGGAGGAGGCTTATGGAGCAGTACTTC	CASSWTSGRRLMEQYF
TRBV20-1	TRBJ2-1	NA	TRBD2	TGCAGTGCAGTAGCGGGAGAGCAGTTCTTC	CSAVAGEQFF
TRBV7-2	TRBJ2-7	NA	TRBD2	TGTGCCAGCAGCCGGCAGACTAGCGGGGGCTCCTACGAGCAGTACTTC	CASSRQTSGGSYEQYF
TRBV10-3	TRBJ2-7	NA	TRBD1	TGTGCCATCAGGGGGGAGGGGACAGGGGCCTACGAGCAGTACTTC	CAIRGEGTGAYEQYF
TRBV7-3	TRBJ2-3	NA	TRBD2	TGTGCCAGCGCCGCACGGGGCGGGAGGGCAGATACGCAGTATTTT	CASAARGGRADTQYF
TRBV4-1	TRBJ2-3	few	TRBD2	TGCGCCAGCAGCCGCACCATTGGCAGCGGGGGGACAGATACGCAGTATTTT	CASSRTIGSGGTDTQYF
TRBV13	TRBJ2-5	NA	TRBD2	TGTGCCAGCAGCTCGGGGTTGGGGACTAGCGGTATCCAAGAGACCCAGTACTTC	CASSSGLGTSGIQETQYF
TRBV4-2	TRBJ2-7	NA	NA	TGTGCCAGCAGCCAAGATTATCCGGGAGAGTCCTACGAGCAGTACTTC	CASSQDYPGESYEQYF
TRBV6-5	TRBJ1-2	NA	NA	TGTGCCTCTAAGGGAGCGGGTGATCTAAGCTATGGCTACACCTTC	CASKGAGDLSYGYTF
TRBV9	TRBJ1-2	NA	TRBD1	TGTGCCAGCAGCAAGGACAGGGTGAACTATGGCTACACCTTC	CASSKDRVNYGYTF
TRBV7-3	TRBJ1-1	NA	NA	TGTGCCAGCAGCGTAAGGGGGGGTAACACTGAAGCTTTCTTT	CASSVRGGNTEAFF
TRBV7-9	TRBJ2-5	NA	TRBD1	TGTGCCAGCAGCAAACCGGACAGGGGTAGCCAAGAGACCCAGTACTTC	CASSKPDRGSQETQYF
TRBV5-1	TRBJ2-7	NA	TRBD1	TGCGCCAGCAGCTCAGGACAGGGATCCTACGAGCAGTACTTC	CASSSGQGSYEQYF
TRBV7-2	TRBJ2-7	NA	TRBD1	TGTGCCAGCAGCTTCGACGCGGGACAGGGATACGAGCAGTACTTC	CASSFDAGQGYEQYF
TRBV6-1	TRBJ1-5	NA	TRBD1	TGTGCCAGCAGCCCTTTACAGGGGCAACAGCCCCAGCATTTT	CASSPLQGQQPQHF
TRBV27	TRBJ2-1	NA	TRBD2	TGTGCCAGCAGTAGACTAGCGGGGGTCAATGAGCAGTTCTTC	CASSRLAGVNEQFF
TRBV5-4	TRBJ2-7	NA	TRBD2	TGTGCCAGCAGCTTGGTTGGAGCGGGGGGAATCGAGCAGTACTTC	CASSLVGAGGIEQYF
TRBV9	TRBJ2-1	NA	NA	TGTGCCAGCGGCGCCGACAATGAGCAGTTCTTC	CASGADNEQFF
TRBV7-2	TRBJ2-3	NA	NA	TGTGCCAGCAGCTTAGCGCCCTATTCCACAGATACGCAGTATTTT	CASSLAPYSTDTQYF
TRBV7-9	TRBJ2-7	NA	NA	TGTGCCAGCAGCTTAGGTCTGACTAGAAAACGAGAAAAATCCTACGAGCAGTACTTC	CASSLGLTRKREKSYEQYF
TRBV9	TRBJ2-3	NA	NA	TGTGCCACGGCGGGGACTGCCCATAAAGGGGATACGCAGTATTTT	CATAGTAHKGDTQYF
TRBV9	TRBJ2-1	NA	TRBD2	TGTGCCAGCAGCGTAGGCGGTAGCGGGATCTCCTACAATGAGCAGTTCTTC	CASSVGGSGISYNEQFF
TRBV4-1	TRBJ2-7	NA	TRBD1	TGCGCCAGCAGCCAAAACGACAGGGCCTCCTACGAGCAGTACTTC	CASSQNDRASYEQYF
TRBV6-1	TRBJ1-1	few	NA	TGTGCCAGCAGTGAAGTAGACAGAAGGACTGAAGCTTTCTTT	CASSEVDRRTEAFF
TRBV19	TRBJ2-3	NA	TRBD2	TGTGCCAGTAGTAAGACTAGCGGAATCAGCACAGATACGCAGTATTTT	CASSKTSGISTDTQYF
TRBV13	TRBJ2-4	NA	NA	TGTGCCAGCAGCTTTAGTGACTACCCCAGGGGATTAGCCAAAAACATTCAGTACTTC	CASSFSDYPRGLAKNIQYF
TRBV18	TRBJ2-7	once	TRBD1	TGTGCCAGCTCACTACGGACAGGATCCTCCTACGAGCAGTACTTC	CASSLRTGSSYEQYF